A selection of T cell receptor beta chains follows, all from one sample in a study of blood T cell repertoires in COVID-19. Some clones are missing from TCRdb's copy, which holds only in-frame ones; the method was immunoSEQ multiplex PCR. The sample gives fewer than 500,000 clones, 75% to 90% of which show up once; approximately 4.3% is in the top ten. Sequences were obtained from peripheral blood. These receptors came from a woman in her twenties or thirties with acute or convalescent COVID-19. CDR3s include the opening cysteine and the closing phenylalanine or tryptophan. Fields, in order: CDR3 length, V gene, J gene, CDR3 protein.

15,TRBV7-3,TRBJ2-1,CASSFSGGPNGEQFF
15,TRBV6-5,TRBJ1-6,CASTARTGYNSPLHF
16,TRBV6-1,TRBJ1-5,CASSETGHYSNQPQHF
14,TRBV7-7,TRBJ2-2,CASSSLAPTGELFF
11,TRBV6-5,TRBJ1-4,CALNRDEKLFF
16,TRBV6-2/TRBV6-3,TRBJ1-2,CASSSTVHGGHYGYTF
15,TRBV24-1,TRBJ2-5,CATSDFLQGRETQYF
13,TRBV28,TRBJ2-4,CASSRTRGNIQYF
16,TRBV11-2,TRBJ2-5,CASSLVSGLAYETQYF
17,TRBV11-2,TRBJ2-1,CASSLVYLDRGNNEQFF
16,TRBV3-1/TRBV3-2,TRBJ1-6,CASRPTGASYNSPLHF
15,TRBV14,TRBJ2-5,CASSQVNRPKETQYF
14,TRBV5-1,TRBJ1-3,CASSLEGNGYTIYF
13,TRBV5-5,TRBJ1-2,CASSFDRALGYTF
13,TRBV12-3/TRBV12-4,TRBJ1-4,CASSSFTNEKLFF
11,TRBV30,TRBJ1-2,CAWRGRGGYTF
15,TRBV6-4,TRBJ2-1,CASSRTGEPYNEQFF
14,TRBV4-1,TRBJ2-1,CASSQGQTNNEQFF
14,TRBV29-1,TRBJ1-2,CSVSRQDTNYGYTF
14,TRBV27,TRBJ2-2,CASKRGWSTGELFF
13,TRBV6-5,TRBJ2-1,CASRTGLYNEQFF
16,TRBV7-3,TRBJ2-3,CASSLTGQEITDTQYF
14,TRBV2,TRBJ1-1,CASSQDRANTEAFF
14,TRBV6-1,TRBJ2-2,CASSGARNTGELFF
16,TRBV9,TRBJ2-5,CASSVGSGARQETQYF
17,TRBV9,TRBJ1-6,CASSPPRGPGGNSPLHF
15,TRBV5-1,TRBJ2-7,CASGTGGPSYYEQYF
13,TRBV9,TRBJ2-5,CASSVDPLATQYF
12,TRBV5-6,TRBJ1-1,CASSLRGTEAFF
16,TRBV6-5,TRBJ2-2,CASSYGGTGNTGELFF
13,TRBV6-5,TRBJ1-6,CASSPRENSPLHF
13,TRBV12-3/TRBV12-4,TRBJ2-1,CASSQGTGNEQFF
14,TRBV28,TRBJ1-6,CASGNRQGGSPLHF
15,TRBV5-1,TRBJ1-5,CASSLGESRNQPQHF
14,TRBV27,TRBJ1-5,CASSLAVSNQPQHF
16,TRBV6-1,TRBJ2-3,CASSENGPGTTDTQYF
12,TRBV9,TRBJ2-2,CASSSRAGELFF
15,TRBV9,TRBJ2-3,CASSAEAGGPHTQYF
14,TRBV6-5,TRBJ1-2,CASSRTGTAYGYTF
16,TRBV6-1,TRBJ2-7,CASSEVGDRGTYEQYF
15,TRBV30,TRBJ2-3,CAWSGRDYRTDTQYF
16,TRBV5-4,TRBJ1-3,CASSLAGGQKGNTIYF
13,TRBV6-5,TRBJ2-2,CASSPREGGELFF